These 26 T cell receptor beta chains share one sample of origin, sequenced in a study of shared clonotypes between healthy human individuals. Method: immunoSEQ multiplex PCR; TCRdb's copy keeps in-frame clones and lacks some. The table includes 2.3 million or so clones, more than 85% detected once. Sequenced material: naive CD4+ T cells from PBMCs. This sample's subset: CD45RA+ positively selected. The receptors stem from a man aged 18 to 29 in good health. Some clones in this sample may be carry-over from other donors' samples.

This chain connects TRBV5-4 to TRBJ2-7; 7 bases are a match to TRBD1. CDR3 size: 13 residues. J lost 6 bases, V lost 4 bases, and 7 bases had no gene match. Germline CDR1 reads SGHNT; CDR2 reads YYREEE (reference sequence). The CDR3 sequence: CASSRDRVGEQYF. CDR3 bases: TGTGCCAGCAGCCGCGACAGGGTCGGCGAGCAGTACTTC.

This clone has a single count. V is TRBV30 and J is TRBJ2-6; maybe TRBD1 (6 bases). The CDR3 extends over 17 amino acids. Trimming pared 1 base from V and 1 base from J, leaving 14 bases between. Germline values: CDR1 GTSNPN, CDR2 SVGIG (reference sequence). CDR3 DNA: TGTGCCTGGAGTGCAGGGGTTCGCCCTTCTGGGGCCAACGTCCTGACTTTC. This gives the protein CAWSAGVRPSGANVLTF.

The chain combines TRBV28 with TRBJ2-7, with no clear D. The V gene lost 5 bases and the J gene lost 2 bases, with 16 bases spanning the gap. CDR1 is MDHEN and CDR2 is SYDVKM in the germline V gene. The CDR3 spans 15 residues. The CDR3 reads CASSPPLHTTYEQYF. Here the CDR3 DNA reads TGTGCCAGCAGTCCTCCTCTTCATACAACCTACGAGCAGTACTTC.

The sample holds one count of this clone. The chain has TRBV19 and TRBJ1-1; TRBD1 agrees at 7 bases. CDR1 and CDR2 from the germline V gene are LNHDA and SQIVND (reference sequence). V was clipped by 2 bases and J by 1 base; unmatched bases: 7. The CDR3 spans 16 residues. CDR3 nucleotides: TGTGCCAGTAGTATATCCCTGGGACAGAGGAACACTGAAGCTTTCTTT. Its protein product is CASSISLGQRNTEAFF. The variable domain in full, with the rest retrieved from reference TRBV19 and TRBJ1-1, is DGGITQSPKYLFRKEGQNVTLSCEQNLNHDAMYWYRQDPGQGLRLIYYSQIVNDFQKGDIAEGYSVSREKKESFPLTVTSAQKNPTAFYLCASSISLGQRNTEAFFGQGTRLTVV.

The CDR3: CASRVGGSSNEQFF. The CDR3 DNA sequence: TGTGCCAGCAGAGTAGGCGGGAGTAGCAATGAGCAGTTCTTC. V is TRBV28 and J is TRBJ2-1; the match to TRBD2 covers 7 bases. CDR3 length: 14 residues. Germline V gene data show CDR1 as MDHEN and CDR2 as SYDVKM. J was trimmed by 6 bases and V by 6 bases; bases with no gene match: 8.

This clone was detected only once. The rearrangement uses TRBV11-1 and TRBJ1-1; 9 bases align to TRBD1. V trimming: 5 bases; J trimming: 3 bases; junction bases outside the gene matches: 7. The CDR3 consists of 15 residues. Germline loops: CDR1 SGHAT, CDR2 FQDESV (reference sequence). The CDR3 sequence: CASSPRDREDTEAFF. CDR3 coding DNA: TGTGCCAGCAGCCCCCGGGACAGGGAGGACACTGAAGCTTTCTTT.

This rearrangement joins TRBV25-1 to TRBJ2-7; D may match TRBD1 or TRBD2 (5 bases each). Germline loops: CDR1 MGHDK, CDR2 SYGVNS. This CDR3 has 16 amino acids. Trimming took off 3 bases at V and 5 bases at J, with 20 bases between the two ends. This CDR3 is CASSESGLGRGDEQYF. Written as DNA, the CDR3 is TGTGCCAGCAGTGAGTCGGGTTTGGGACGGGGAGACGAGCAGTACTTC.

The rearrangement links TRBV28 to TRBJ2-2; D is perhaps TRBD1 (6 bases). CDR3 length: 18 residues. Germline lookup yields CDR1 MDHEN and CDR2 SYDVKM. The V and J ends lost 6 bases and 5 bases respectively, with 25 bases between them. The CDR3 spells CASRKRTQGGVRTGELFF. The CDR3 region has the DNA TGTGCCAGCAGAAAGCGAACCCAAGGGGGAGTAAGGACCGGGGAGCTGTTTTTT.

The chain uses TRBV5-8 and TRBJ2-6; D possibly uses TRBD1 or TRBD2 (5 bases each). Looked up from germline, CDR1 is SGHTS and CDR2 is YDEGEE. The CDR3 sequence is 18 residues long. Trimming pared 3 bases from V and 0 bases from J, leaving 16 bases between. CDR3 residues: CASSSGRPPYSGANVLTF. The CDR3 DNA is TGTGCCAGCAGCTCGGGACGTCCCCCGTACTCTGGGGCCAACGTCCTGACTTTC.

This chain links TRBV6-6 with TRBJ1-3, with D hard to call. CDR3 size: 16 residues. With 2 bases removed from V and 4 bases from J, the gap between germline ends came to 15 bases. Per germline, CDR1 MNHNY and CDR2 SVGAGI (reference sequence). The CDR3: CASSYRRPTEGNTIYF. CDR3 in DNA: TGTGCCAGCAGTTACAGACGGCCGACGGAGGGAAACACCATATATTTT.

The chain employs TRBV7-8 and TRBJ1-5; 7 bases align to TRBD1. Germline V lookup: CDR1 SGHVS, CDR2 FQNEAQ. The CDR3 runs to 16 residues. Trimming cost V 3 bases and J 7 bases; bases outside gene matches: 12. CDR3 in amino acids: CASSFYSQGEGQPQHF. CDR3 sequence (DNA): TGTGCCAGCAGCTTTTATTCCCAGGGGGAGGGCCAGCCCCAGCATTTT. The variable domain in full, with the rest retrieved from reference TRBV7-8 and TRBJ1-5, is GAGVSQSPRYKVAKRGQDVALRCDPISGHVSLFWYQQALGQGPEFLTYFQNEAQLDKSGLPSDRFFAERPEGSVSTLKIQRTQQEDSAVYLCASSFYSQGEGQPQHFGDGTRLSIL.

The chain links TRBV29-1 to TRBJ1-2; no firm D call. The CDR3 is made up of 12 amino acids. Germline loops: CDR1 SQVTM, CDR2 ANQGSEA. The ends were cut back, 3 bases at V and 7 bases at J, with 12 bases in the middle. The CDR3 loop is CSVDLKGSGYTF. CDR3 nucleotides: TGCAGCGTTGACCTGAAAGGGAGTGGCTACACCTTC.

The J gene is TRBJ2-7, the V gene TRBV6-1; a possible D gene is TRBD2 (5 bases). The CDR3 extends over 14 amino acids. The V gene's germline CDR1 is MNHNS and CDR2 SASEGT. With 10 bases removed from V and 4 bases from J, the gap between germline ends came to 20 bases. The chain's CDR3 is CATSRTGYSYEQYF. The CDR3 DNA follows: TGTGCCACCAGCCGGACTGGCTACTCATACGAGCAGTACTTC.

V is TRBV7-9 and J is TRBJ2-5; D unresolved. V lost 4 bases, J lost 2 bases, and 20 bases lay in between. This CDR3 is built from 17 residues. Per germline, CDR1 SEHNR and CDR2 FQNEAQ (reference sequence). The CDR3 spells CASSSKTGRTLQETQYF. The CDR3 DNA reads TGTGCCAGCAGCTCGAAGACCGGTCGCACGCTACAAGAGACCCAGTACTTC.

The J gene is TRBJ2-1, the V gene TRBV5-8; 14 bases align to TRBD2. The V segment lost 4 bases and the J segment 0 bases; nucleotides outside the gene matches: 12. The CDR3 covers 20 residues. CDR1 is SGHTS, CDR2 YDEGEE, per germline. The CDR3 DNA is TGTGCCAGCAGCCGATTTAAGACTAGCGGGAGGGCCTCCTCCTACAATGAGCAGTTCTTC. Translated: CASSRFKTSGRASSYNEQFF. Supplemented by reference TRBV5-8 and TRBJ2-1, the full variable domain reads EAGVTQSPTHLIKTRGQQATLRCSPISGHTSVYWYQQALGLGLQFLLWYDEGEERNRGNFPPRFSGRQFPNYSSELNVNALELEDSALYLCASSRFKTSGRASSYNEQFFGPGTRLTVL.

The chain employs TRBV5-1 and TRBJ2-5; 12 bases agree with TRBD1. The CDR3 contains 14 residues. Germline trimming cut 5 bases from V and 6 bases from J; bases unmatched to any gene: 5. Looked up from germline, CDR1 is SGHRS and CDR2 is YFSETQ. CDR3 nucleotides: TGCGCCAGCAGTATGGGACAGGGGGCGAAGACCCAGTACTTC. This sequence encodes CASSMGQGAKTQYF.

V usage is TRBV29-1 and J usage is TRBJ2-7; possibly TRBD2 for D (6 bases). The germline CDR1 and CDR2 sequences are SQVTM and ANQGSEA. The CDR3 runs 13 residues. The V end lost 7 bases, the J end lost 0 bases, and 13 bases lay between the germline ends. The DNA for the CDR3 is TGCAGCGCCAGTAGCGGCAGCTCCTACGAGCAGTACTTC. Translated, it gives CSASSGSSYEQYF.

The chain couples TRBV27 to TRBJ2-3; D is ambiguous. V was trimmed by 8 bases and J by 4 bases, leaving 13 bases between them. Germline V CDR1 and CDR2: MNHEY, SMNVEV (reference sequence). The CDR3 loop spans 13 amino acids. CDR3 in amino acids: CASGRLFPDTQYF. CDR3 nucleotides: TGTGCCAGCGGCCGCCTCTTCCCAGATACGCAGTATTTT.

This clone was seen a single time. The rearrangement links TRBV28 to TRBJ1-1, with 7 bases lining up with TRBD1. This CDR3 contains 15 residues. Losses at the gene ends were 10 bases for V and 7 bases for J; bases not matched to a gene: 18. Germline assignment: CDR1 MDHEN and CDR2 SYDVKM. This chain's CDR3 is CATYVGAGQPVEAFF. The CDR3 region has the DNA TGTGCCACCTACGTTGGGGCGGGACAGCCGGTTGAAGCTTTCTTT.

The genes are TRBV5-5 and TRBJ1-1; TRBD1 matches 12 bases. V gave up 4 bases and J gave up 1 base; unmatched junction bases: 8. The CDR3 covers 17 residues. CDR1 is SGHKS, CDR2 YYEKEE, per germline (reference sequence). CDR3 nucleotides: TGTGCCAGCAGCACCGTCCCGGGACAGGGGGCGAACACTGAAGCTTTCTTT. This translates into CASSTVPGQGANTEAFF. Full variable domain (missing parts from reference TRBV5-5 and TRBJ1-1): DAGVTQSPTHLIKTRGQQVTLRCSPISGHKSVSWYQQVLGQGPQFIFQYYEKEERGRGNFPDRFSARQFPNYSSELNVNALLLGDSALYLCASSTVPGQGANTEAFFGQGTRLTVV.

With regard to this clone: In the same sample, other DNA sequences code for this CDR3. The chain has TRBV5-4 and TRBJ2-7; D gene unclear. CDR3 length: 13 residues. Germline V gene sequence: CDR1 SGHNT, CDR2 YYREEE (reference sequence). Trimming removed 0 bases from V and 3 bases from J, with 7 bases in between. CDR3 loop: CASSLGADYEQYF. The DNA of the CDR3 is TGTGCCAGCAGCTTGGGAGCCGACTACGAGCAGTACTTC.

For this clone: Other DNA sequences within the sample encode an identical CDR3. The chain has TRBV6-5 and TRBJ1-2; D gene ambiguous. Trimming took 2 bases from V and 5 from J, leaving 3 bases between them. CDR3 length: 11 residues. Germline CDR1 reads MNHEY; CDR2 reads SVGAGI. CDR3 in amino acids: CASSYGYGYTF. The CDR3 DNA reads TGTGCCAGCAGTTACGGTTATGGCTACACCTTC.

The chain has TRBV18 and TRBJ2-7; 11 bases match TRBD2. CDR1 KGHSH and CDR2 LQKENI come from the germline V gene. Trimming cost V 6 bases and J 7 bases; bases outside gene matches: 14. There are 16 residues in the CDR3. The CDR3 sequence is CASSLGLAGGGIEQYF. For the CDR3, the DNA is TGTGCCAGCTCTCTCGGACTAGCGGGCGGGGGAATTGAGCAGTACTTC.

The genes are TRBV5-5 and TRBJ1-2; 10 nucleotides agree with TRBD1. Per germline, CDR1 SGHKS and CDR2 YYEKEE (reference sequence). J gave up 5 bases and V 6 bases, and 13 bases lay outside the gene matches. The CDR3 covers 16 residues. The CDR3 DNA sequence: TGTGCCAGCACAAGAACCGGGACAGGGGACTCTTATGGCTACACCTTC. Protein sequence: CASTRTGTGDSYGYTF.

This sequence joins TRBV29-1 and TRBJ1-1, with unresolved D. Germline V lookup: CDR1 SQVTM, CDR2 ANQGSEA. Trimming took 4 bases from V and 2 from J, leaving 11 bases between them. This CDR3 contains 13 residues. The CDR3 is CSVVPRGNTEAFF. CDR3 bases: TGCAGCGTTGTCCCCCGGGGTAACACTGAAGCTTTCTTT.

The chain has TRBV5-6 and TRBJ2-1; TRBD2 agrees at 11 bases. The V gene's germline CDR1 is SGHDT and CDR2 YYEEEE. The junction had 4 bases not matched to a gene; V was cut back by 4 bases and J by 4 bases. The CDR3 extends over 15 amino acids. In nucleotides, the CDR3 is TGTGCCAGCAGCCCGGGACTAGCGGTGTACAATGAGCAGTTCTTC. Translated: CASSPGLAVYNEQFF.